The 20 T cell receptor beta chains below were found in one sample sequenced in a study of vaccination and CD4 T cells after COVID-19. With the Oncomine TCR Beta short-read assay, DNA from cultured CD4+ T cells was sequenced. Via MiXCR, TCRdb re-called the PCR reads, giving one row per CDR3 protein. The data hold 10,000 to 15,000 distinct CDR3 sequences, with around half observed a single time. Treatment given: approximately nine-day PBMC culture with coronavirus spike peptide pools or control peptides (ViraFEST assay). Their target antigens are unknown. Material: CD4+ T cells from blood, cultured in vitro. These TCRs come from a human donor who had recovered from COVID-19.

This clonotype was picked up a small number of times. V and J are TRBV29-1 and TRBJ1-1, with 7 bases matching TRBD1. V gave up 6 bases and J gave up 2 bases; unmatched junction bases: 9. The CDR3 spans 14 residues. CDR1 is SQVTM and CDR2 is ANQGSEA in the germline V gene. This CDR3 is CSVLHGTANTEAFF. The CDR3 DNA reads as TGCAGCGTCCTTCACGGGACAGCCAACACTGAAGCTTTCTTT.

V and J are TRBV7-9 and TRBJ1-1; no definite D call. CDR1 and CDR2 (germline): SEHNR, FQNEAQ (reference sequence). The ends were cut back, 3 bases at V and 0 bases at J, with 17 bases in the middle. This CDR3 is built from 17 residues. This CDR3 reads CASSFLSQYKLNTEAFF. In DNA, the CDR3 is TGTGCCAGCAGCTTTCTCTCCCAGTACAAATTGAACACTGAAGCTTTCTTT.

The chain links TRBV5-1 to TRBJ2-4, with D perhaps TRBD2 (6 bases). The length of the CDR3 is 16 residues. The germline V gene has CDR1 SGHRS and CDR2 YFSETQ. Trimming left V 7 bases short and J 0 bases short, with 17 bases between. The CDR3 sequence is CASLGGRRLAKNIQYF. The CDR3 region has the DNA TGCGCCAGCTTGGGGGGACGGCGGTTAGCCAAAAACATTCAGTACTTC. Supplemented by reference TRBV5-1 and TRBJ2-4, the full variable domain reads KAGVTQTPRYLIKTRGQQVTLSCSPISGHRSVSWYQQTPGQGLQFLFEYFSETQRNKGNFPGRFSGRQFSNSRSEMNVSTLELGDSALYLCASLGGRRLAKNIQYFGAGTRLSVL.

This clonotype was seen just once. The chain has TRBV20-1 and TRBJ2-7; 11 nucleotides match TRBD1. Per germline, CDR1 DFQATT and CDR2 SNEGSKA (reference sequence). V trimming: 5 bases; J trimming: 5 bases; junction bases outside the gene matches: 8. The CDR3 has 14 residues. In DNA form, the CDR3 reads TGCAGTGCTCTGCCCTCGGGACAGGGGGACGAGCAGTACTTC. Its protein is CSALPSGQGDEQYF.

This chain links TRBV7-9 with TRBJ1-4, with 7 bases identical to TRBD1. The CDR3 is made up of 14 amino acids. The V gene end was trimmed by 6 bases and the J gene end by 8 bases; junction bases not matched to a gene: 9. The V gene's germline CDR1 is SEHNR and CDR2 FQNEAQ (reference sequence). CDR3: CASSLQGISEKLFF. CDR3 coding DNA: TGTGCCAGCAGTTTACAGGGGATTAGCGAAAAACTGTTTTTT.

The chain is built from TRBV20-1 and TRBJ2-7; perhaps TRBD1 as D (5 bases). Trimming left V 4 bases short and J 2 bases short, with 15 bases between. In germline, CDR1 is DFQATT, CDR2 SNEGSKA (reference sequence). The CDR3 extends over 14 amino acids. The CDR3 protein is CSAILPGPPYEQYF. CDR3 DNA: TGCAGTGCTATCCTTCCAGGGCCCCCCTACGAGCAGTACTTC.

V gene TRBV7-9 combines with J gene TRBJ1-3; tentatively, D is TRBD1 (5 bases). V lost 8 bases, J lost 2 bases, and 16 bases lay in between. This CDR3 comprises 15 residues. Germline-derived CDR1 and CDR2 are SEHNR and FQNEAQ (reference sequence). The CDR3, as DNA: TGTGCCAGCGTCGCACAGGTTGGGGCTGGAAACACCATATATTTT. This translates into CASVAQVGAGNTIYF. Filled out from reference TRBV7-9 and TRBJ1-3, the complete variable domain reads DTGVSQNPRHKITKRGQNVTFRCDPISEHNRLYWYRQTLGQGPEFLTYFQNEAQLEKSRLLSDRFSAERPKGSFSTLEIQRTEQGDSAMYLCASVAQVGAGNTIYFGEGSWLTVV.

The chain combines TRBV18 with TRBJ1-4; D is uncertain. This CDR3 has 15 residues. The germline CDR1 and CDR2 sequences are KGHSH and LQKENI. Trimming stripped 3 bases from V and 4 bases from J, with 12 bases between. CDR3 in amino acids: CASSPGRAGNEKLFF. In DNA, the CDR3 is TGTGCCAGCTCACCCGGAAGGGCCGGTAATGAAAAACTGTTTTTT.

V gene TRBV9 combines with J gene TRBJ2-7; 10 bases map to TRBD1. J gave up 2 bases and V 2 bases, and 1 base lay outside the gene matches. Germline-derived CDR1 and CDR2 are SGDLS and YYNGEE. This CDR3 contains 14 residues. The CDR3 region is CASSVGQGAYEQYF. The CDR3 DNA is TGTGCCAGCAGCGTCGGACAGGGGGCCTACGAGCAGTACTTC.

Only a few counts were recorded for this clonotype. The CDR3: CATSRDPEGNQPQHF. CDR3 coding DNA: TGTGCCACCAGCAGAGATCCGGAGGGAAATCAGCCCCAGCATTTT. This sequence joins TRBV15 and TRBJ1-5, with D unresolved. V was shortened by 0 bases and J by 4 bases, with 10 bases between the two germline ends. The CDR3 loop spans 15 amino acids. Germline lookup yields CDR1 LNHNV and CDR2 YYDKDF (reference sequence).

The V and J genes are TRBV19 and TRBJ1-4, with TRBD1 matching over 7 bases. V lost 8 bases, J lost 8 bases, and 11 bases stayed unmatched. This CDR3 has 14 amino acids. Germline V CDR1 and CDR2: LNHDA, SQIVND (reference sequence). The CDR3 reads CASAGQPVGEKLFF. CDR3 sequence (DNA): TGTGCCAGTGCGGGACAGCCAGTAGGGGAAAAACTGTTTTTT.

V and J are TRBV5-8 and TRBJ2-7, with D tentatively TRBD1 (6 bases). The CDR3 runs 15 residues. Per the germline V gene, CDR1 is SGHTS and CDR2 is YDEGEE. V lost 4 bases and J lost 2, with 16 bases in between. The CDR3 protein is CASSARGGAAYEQYF. The CDR3 DNA reads TGTGCCAGCAGCGCGCGAGGGGGTGCCGCCTACGAGCAGTACTTC.

V is TRBV27 and J is TRBJ2-1, with 8 bases identical to TRBD1. Looked up from germline, CDR1 is MNHEY and CDR2 is SMNVEV (reference sequence). This CDR3 region has 18 residues. After removal of 3 bases from V and 5 bases from J, the junction contained 15 bases not matched to a gene. The chain's CDR3 is CASSFYFVGTGGNNEQFF. The CDR3 DNA is TGTGCCAGCAGTTTCTACTTCGTCGGGACAGGTGGTAACAATGAGCAGTTCTTC.

The chain carries TRBV20-1 and TRBJ1-3, with D unresolved. Germline CDR1 is DFQATT and CDR2 is SNEGSKA (reference sequence). With 6 bases removed from V and 8 bases from J, the gap between germline ends came to 14 bases. The CDR3 contains 12 residues. CDR3 coding DNA: TGCAGTGCCCCCCGGGGTGGGGACACCATATATTTT. Its translation is CSAPRGGDTIYF.

This clonotype occurred a few times. This chain connects TRBV10-3 to TRBJ2-1; the match to TRBD2 covers 8 bases. CDR3 length: 13 amino acids. CDR1 and CDR2 (germline): ENHRY, SYGVKD. The trim removed 11 bases at V and 5 bases at J, leaving 8 bases unmatched. The CDR3 DNA reads TGTGCCTCGCGGGGGGCGGTCGACAATGAGCAGTTCTTC. Translated, it gives CASRGAVDNEQFF.

The chain carries TRBV7-2 and TRBJ2-1, with TRBD2 matching over 12 bases. The CDR3 has 16 residues. J was trimmed by 8 bases and V by 5 bases; bases with no gene match: 10. Germline assignment: CDR1 SGHTA and CDR2 FQGNSA. The CDR3 DNA follows: TGTGCCAGCAGCGGCCTGGCTAGCGGGGGGGCCCATGAGCAGTTCTTC. This sequence encodes CASSGLASGGAHEQFF.

This chain links TRBV10-3 with TRBJ1-1, with D hard to call. The V and J ends lost 11 bases and 3 bases respectively, with 16 bases between them. Germline CDR1 reads ENHRY; CDR2 reads SYGVKD. The CDR3 loop spans 13 amino acids. DNA for the CDR3: TGTGCCGCACAAATTAAAGGCGACACTGAAGCTTTCTTT. It codes for CAAQIKGDTEAFF.

Written as DNA, the CDR3 is TGTGCCAGCAGCTGGGTGGGGGGCTCTGGTGGCTACACCTTC. Protein sequence: CASSWVGGSGGYTF. The chain couples TRBV2 to TRBJ1-2, with D possibly being TRBD1 (6 bases). The V end lost 6 bases, the J end lost 7 bases, and 18 bases lay between the germline ends. The germline V gene encodes CDR1 SNHLY and CDR2 FYNNEI. This CDR3 has 14 residues.

This sequence joins TRBV11-2 and TRBJ1-2; 7 bases match TRBD1. V gave up 4 bases and J gave up 4 bases; unmatched junction bases: 3. From germline, CDR1 is SGHAT and CDR2 FQNNGV. The CDR3 runs 13 residues. The CDR3 protein is CASSSTGVYGYTF. The DNA for the CDR3 is TGTGCCAGCAGCTCAACAGGGGTCTATGGCTACACCTTC.

The genes are TRBV15 and TRBJ2-7; D perhaps matches TRBD1 (6 bases). V dropped 0 bases and J dropped 2 bases, with 8 bases sitting between them. Germline lookup yields CDR1 LNHNV and CDR2 YYDKDF (reference sequence). The CDR3 extends over 14 amino acids. CDR3 bases: TGTGCCACCAGCAGAGAGTCAGGGGCCTACGAGCAGTACTTC. Protein product: CATSRESGAYEQYF.